The 28 T cell receptor beta chains listed next were all sequenced from one sample in a study of T cell responses to AZD1222 COVID-19 vaccine. The assay was immunoSEQ multiplex PCR, and TCRdb's table has in-frame clones only and misses some. The profile covers 95,000 to 150,000 clones, with around 90% appearing a single time and under 4.5% taken by the ten largest. Specimen: peripheral blood, collected on day 0 of AZD1222 vaccination. All receptors come from an adult in good health.

The DNA of the CDR3 is TGTGCCAGCAGTGAGGCTAGCGGGGGGGGCAATGAGCAGTTCTTC. Translation gives CASSEASGGGNEQFF. V gene TRBV6-4 combines with J gene TRBJ2-1, with 12 positions matching TRBD2. After removal of 3 bases from V and 6 bases from J, the junction contained 3 bases not matched to a gene. The CDR3 runs to 15 residues. The germline CDR1 and CDR2 sequences are MRHNA and SNTAGT.

The V call is TRBV27, the J call TRBJ2-1, with 7 bases that match TRBD1. V lost 4 bases to trimming and J lost 6 bases; unmatched junction nucleotides: 9. The CDR3 has 15 amino acids. Germline CDR1 and CDR2: MNHEY and SMNVEV (reference sequence). The CDR3, as DNA: TGTGCCAGCAGTTCTTTCGGACAGGACCTCAATGAGCAGTTCTTC. This encodes CASSSFGQDLNEQFF.

The chain links TRBV7-9 to TRBJ1-1; D not certain. Trimming removed 10 bases at V and 2 bases at J, with 20 bases between. The CDR3 totals 15 residues. Germline lookup yields CDR1 SEHNR and CDR2 FQNEAQ (reference sequence). The chain's CDR3 is CATQAGGSENTEAFF. DNA for the CDR3: TGTGCCACCCAGGCCGGAGGTTCAGAAAACACTGAAGCTTTCTTT.

The J gene is TRBJ1-1, the V gene TRBV11-2; D not resolved. Germline assignment: CDR1 SGHAT and CDR2 FQNNGV. V was cut by 5 bases and J by 1 base, with 11 bases left in between. This CDR3 comprises 14 residues. CDR3 bases: TGTGCCAGCAGCCGGACCGAGAGGAACACTGAAGCTTTCTTT. This sequence encodes CASSRTERNTEAFF.

This chain joins TRBV28 and TRBJ1-1; TRBD1 might be the D (5 bases). V dropped 7 bases and J dropped 5 bases, with 14 bases sitting between them. Per germline, CDR1 MDHEN and CDR2 SYDVKM. This CDR3 is built from 13 residues. CDR3 in DNA: TGTGCCAGCATCTTAGAGGGGAGAACTGAAGCTTTCTTT. This sequence encodes CASILEGRTEAFF.

The chain combines TRBV10-3 with TRBJ1-5; D call uncertain. The length of the CDR3 is 16 residues. V was pared by 0 bases and J by 0 bases, with 9 bases between. The germline V gene encodes CDR1 ENHRY and CDR2 SYGVKD. The CDR3 loop is CAISESSGNSNQPQHF. In DNA form, the CDR3 reads TGTGCCATCAGTGAGTCGAGCGGGAATAGCAATCAGCCCCAGCATTTT.

The CDR3 reads CASSLGPNNEQFF. CDR3 in DNA: TGCGCCAGCAGCTTGGGTCCCAACAATGAGCAGTTCTTC. This chain uses TRBV5-1 with TRBJ2-1, with unresolved D. This CDR3 contains 13 residues. CDR1 SGHRS and CDR2 YFSETQ come from the germline V gene. Trimming stripped 0 bases from V and 5 bases from J, with 6 bases between.

The rearrangement links TRBV29-1 to TRBJ1-2; 8 bases align to TRBD1. The CDR3 covers 14 residues. CDR1 and CDR2 from the germline V gene are SQVTM and ANQGSEA. The ends lost 3 bases at V and 5 bases at J; junction bases unmatched: 8. The CDR3 spells CSVDRTGSYYGYTF. In DNA form, the CDR3 reads TGCAGCGTTGACCGGACAGGGTCCTATTATGGCTACACCTTC.

In this sample, this clone turned up a few times. CDR3 residues: CATSREGAAYNSPLHF. CDR3 in DNA: TGTGCCACCAGCAGAGAGGGGGCCGCCTATAATTCACCCCTCCACTTT. The V and J genes are TRBV15 and TRBJ1-6; D is perhaps TRBD1 (6 bases). Germline V CDR1 and CDR2: LNHNV, YYDKDF (reference sequence). The CDR3 loop spans 16 amino acids. V lost 0 bases and J lost 2, with 8 bases in between.

Only one count was recorded for this clone. The chain combines TRBV19 with TRBJ1-3; unclear D gene. The CDR3 loop spans 14 amino acids. The V and J ends lost 3 bases and 0 bases respectively, with 6 bases between them. Germline V gene data show CDR1 as LNHDA and CDR2 as SQIVND (reference sequence). The CDR3 nucleotides are TGTGCCAGTAGTATTGGCATCTCTGGAAACACCATATATTTT. The encoded protein is CASSIGISGNTIYF. Full variable domain (missing parts from reference TRBV19 and TRBJ1-3): DGGITQSPKYLFRKEGQNVTLSCEQNLNHDAMYWYRQDPGQGLRLIYYSQIVNDFQKGDIAEGYSVSREKKESFPLTVTSAQKNPTAFYLCASSIGISGNTIYFGEGSWLTVV.

This clone was observed once. The J gene is TRBJ2-1, the V gene TRBV24-1, with unresolved D. V was pared by 2 bases and J by 2 bases, with 9 bases between. Per the germline V gene, CDR1 is KGHDR and CDR2 is SFDVKD. This CDR3 comprises 15 residues. The CDR3: CATSDSLIAYNEQFF. CDR3 in DNA: TGTGCCACCAGTGATTCACTCATCGCCTACAATGAGCAGTTCTTC.

The V gene is TRBV6-5, the J gene TRBJ2-1; D gene unclear. The length of the CDR3 is 13 residues. Germline CDR1 reads MNHEY; CDR2 reads SVGAGI. V was shortened by 2 bases and J by 13 bases, with 15 bases between the two germline ends. DNA of the CDR3: TGTGCCAGCAGTTACAGGTTGGGCACAGTTCAGTTCTTC. Amino acid sequence: CASSYRLGTVQFF.

This clone was picked up one time. The J gene is TRBJ1-2, the V gene TRBV9, with D uncertain. V lost 4 bases to trimming and J lost 5 bases, with 18 bases between them. The CDR3 has 15 residues. Germline V gene data show CDR1 as SGDLS and CDR2 as YYNGEE. The CDR3 here is CASSRSLRHAYGYTF. The CDR3 nucleotides are TGTGCCAGCAGCCGATCTCTGAGACATGCTTATGGCTACACCTTC. The whole variable domain, remainder taken from reference TRBV9 and TRBJ1-2, is DSGVTQTPKHLITATGQRVTLRCSPRSGDLSVYWYQQSLDQGLQFLIQYYNGEERAKGNILERFSAQQFPDLHSELNLSSLELGDSALYFCASSRSLRHAYGYTFGSGTRLTVV.

The gene calls are TRBV6-2 or TRBV6-3 and TRBJ2-5; D is uncertain. The germline V and J ends were trimmed by 2 bases and 2 bases, with 12 bases remaining between them. This CDR3 comprises 15 residues. Germline V CDR1 and CDR2: MNHEY, SVGEGT. The CDR3 loop reads CASSYGGHYQETQYF. CDR3 bases: TGTGCCAGCAGTTACGGTGGCCACTATCAAGAGACCCAGTACTTC.

V gene TRBV7-8 combines with J gene TRBJ2-5; 15 bases map to TRBD2. The junction had 6 bases not matched to a gene; V was cut back by 5 bases and J by 5 bases. Germline V gene sequence: CDR1 SGHVS, CDR2 FQNEAQ. CDR3 length equals 16 residues. The CDR3 nucleotides read TGTGCCAGCAGCCCACGGACTAGCGGGAGGGGGGAGACCCAGTACTTC. Its protein product is CASSPRTSGRGETQYF.

The chain joins TRBV7-2 to TRBJ2-7, with D uncertain. The germline V gene has CDR1 SGHTA and CDR2 FQGNSA. There are 14 residues in the CDR3. The V end lost 7 bases, the J end lost 0 bases, and 13 bases lay between the germline ends. This CDR3 reads CASTFSRSSYEQYF. CDR3 in DNA: TGTGCCAGCACCTTTTCTAGGAGCTCCTACGAGCAGTACTTC.

The CDR3 spells CASSLGGTVNTEAFF. The CDR3 DNA is TGTGCCAGCAGCTTAGGAGGGACAGTGAACACTGAAGCTTTCTTT. This chain links TRBV7-9 with TRBJ1-1, with 7 nucleotides matching TRBD1. CDR1 SEHNR and CDR2 FQNEAQ come from the germline V gene (reference sequence). This CDR3 spans 15 amino acids. The V gene end was trimmed by 1 base and the J gene end by 0 bases; junction bases not matched to a gene: 2.

This clone was observed once. This chain connects TRBV6-2 or TRBV6-3 to TRBJ1-1; 8 nucleotides line up with TRBD1. Unmatched junction bases numbered 8, after V lost 2 bases and J lost 3 bases. Germline V gives CDR1 MNHEY, CDR2 SVGEGT. The CDR3 has 16 amino acids. CDR3 protein: CASSYPRQGRDTEAFF. CDR3 bases: TGTGCCAGCAGTTACCCAAGACAGGGGAGAGACACTGAAGCTTTCTTT.

The rearrangement joins TRBV10-3 to TRBJ2-2, with 7 nucleotides matching TRBD1. This CDR3 is 15 amino acids long. CDR1 and CDR2 from the germline V gene are ENHRY and SYGVKD. After removal of 7 bases from V and 3 bases from J, the junction contained 8 bases not matched to a gene. The CDR3: CAIKRAGGDTGELFF. CDR3 nucleotide sequence: TGTGCCATCAAACGAGCAGGGGGAGACACCGGGGAGCTGTTTTTT.

The chain couples TRBV3-1 (or the pseudogene TRBV3-2) to TRBJ2-3; D perhaps matches TRBD2 (5 bases). The CDR3 contains 17 residues. Germline-derived CDR1 and CDR2 are LGHDT and YNNKEL (reference sequence). V was shortened by 4 bases and J by 5 bases, with 22 bases between the two germline ends. CDR3 sequence (DNA): TGTGCCAGCAGCCCCCCCGCCGGGGTTGCCGGGCAAGATACGCAGTATTTT. Its protein product is CASSPPAGVAGQDTQYF.

In DNA, the CDR3 is TGTGCCAGCAGCTCACGGGACAGGGATGGACCTAATGAAAAACTGTTTTTT. Amino acid sequence: CASSSRDRDGPNEKLFF. The chain couples TRBV7-6 to TRBJ1-4; the match to TRBD1 covers 9 bases. Trimming took 4 bases from V and 3 from J; bases not matched to a gene: 9. The germline V gene encodes CDR1 SGHVS and CDR2 FNYEAQ. CDR3 length: 17 residues.

This chain links TRBV5-1 with TRBJ2-3; 7 bases fit TRBD2. Germline V gene data show CDR1 as SGHRS and CDR2 as YFSETQ. Losses at the gene ends were 4 bases for V and 3 bases for J; bases not matched to a gene: 5. This CDR3 has 14 amino acids. CDR3 in DNA: TGCGCCAGCAGCAAACTAGCGATAACAGATACGCAGTATTTT. The encoded protein is CASSKLAITDTQYF.

This chain's CDR3 is CATRGASGRAGELFF. The DNA for the CDR3 is TGTGCCACCAGGGGTGCTAGCGGGAGGGCCGGGGAGCTGTTTTTT. This chain joins TRBV2 and TRBJ2-2; 12 positions match TRBD2. The V gene end was trimmed by 10 bases and the J gene end by 6 bases; junction bases not matched to a gene: 9. Per the germline V gene, CDR1 is SNHLY and CDR2 is FYNNEI. CDR3 length: 15 amino acids.

The CDR3 sequence: CASSLGAVSYEQYF. Here the CDR3 DNA reads TGCGCCAGCAGCTTAGGTGCGGTCTCCTACGAGCAGTACTTC. V and J are TRBV5-1 and TRBJ2-7; D unclear. CDR1 and CDR2 from the germline V gene are SGHRS and YFSETQ. The length of the CDR3 is 14 residues. Trimming cost V 2 bases and J 0 bases, with 9 bases left between them.

This clone has just one count. The CDR3 loop is CASSEWISGNTIYF. The DNA for the CDR3 is TGTGCCAGCAGTGAATGGATCTCTGGAAACACCATATATTTT. This rearrangement joins TRBV6-1 to TRBJ1-3, with D uncertain. The germline V gene has CDR1 MNHNS and CDR2 SASEGT. V gave up 2 bases and J gave up 0 bases, with 5 bases separating them. CDR3 length: 14 amino acids.

This chain uses TRBV2 with TRBJ1-2; D remains unclear. The CDR3 runs to 9 residues. V was shortened by 8 bases and J by 4 bases, with 2 bases between the two germline ends. Germline V lookup: CDR1 SNHLY, CDR2 FYNNEI. The CDR3: CASLYGYTF. CDR3 DNA sequence: TGTGCCAGCCTCTATGGCTACACCTTC. Full variable domain (remainder filled in from reference TRBV2 and TRBJ1-2): EPEVTQTPSHQVTQMGQEVILRCVPISNHLYFYWYRQILGQKVEFLVSFYNNEISEKSEIFDDQFSVERPDGSNFTLKIRSTKLEDSAMYFCASLYGYTFGSGTRLTVV.

The V and J genes are TRBV7-6 and TRBJ2-1; D not resolved. Germline loops: CDR1 SGHVS, CDR2 FNYEAQ. The CDR3 is made up of 15 amino acids. V was cut by 4 bases and J by 0 bases, with 10 bases left in between. The CDR3 nucleotides read TGTGCCAGCAGCTCTAAGGCTAGCTCCTACAATGAGCAGTTCTTC. Its protein product is CASSSKASSYNEQFF.

This clone was counted only a few times. J is TRBJ2-7 and V is TRBV25-1; the D is unclear. V lost 2 bases and J lost 2, with 13 bases in between. The germline V gene encodes CDR1 MGHDK and CDR2 SYGVNS. This CDR3 is 15 amino acids long. The CDR3 region has the DNA TGTGCCAGCAGTGAACCCGGACGGTCCACCTACGAGCAGTACTTC. Protein sequence: CASSEPGRSTYEQYF.